These 31 T cell receptor beta chains were all obtained from the same sample, sequenced in a study of blood T cells in healthy people across ages. Together with a sample-barcoded 5' primer, a J-beta primer mix was included in a second PCR lasting roughly 6 to 12 cycles. In TCRdb, the 5' RACE reads were re-called with MiXCR into one record per CDR3 protein. This table has 600,000 or so distinct CDR3 sequences, roughly 31% appearing once. The sequenced sample consisted of blood. These receptors were obtained from a woman of 80 years or more in good health.

This clonotype was detected ten times or more. The chain links TRBV12-3 or TRBV12-4 to TRBJ2-5; TRBD1 agrees at 12 bases. The CDR3 has 15 amino acids. J gave up 7 bases and V 6 bases, and 9 bases lay outside the gene matches. CDR3 amino acids: CASSNRDRGRGTQYF. Written as DNA, the CDR3 is TGTGCCAGCAGCAACCGGGACAGGGGGCGCGGGACCCAGTACTTC.

The chain has TRBV5-1 and TRBJ2-1; D possibly corresponds to TRBD1 (7 bases). CDR1 is SGHRS and CDR2 is YFSETQ in the germline V gene. The CDR3 totals 14 residues. The V and J ends lost 7 bases and 10 bases respectively, with 21 bases between them. In DNA, the CDR3 is TGCGCCAGCCTTAGCGGAGGGGGCCTAGGGGAGCAGTTCTTC. Protein: CASLSGGGLGEQFF.

In its sample, this clonotype was seen many times. The chain combines TRBV20-1 with TRBJ2-5, with 12 bases matching TRBD2. This CDR3 comprises 15 residues. The V and J ends lost 4 bases and 3 bases, in that order; junction bases with no gene match: 6. Germline values: CDR1 DFQATT, CDR2 SNEGSKA (reference sequence). CDR3 nucleotide sequence: TGCAGTGCTACCAGACTAGCGGGGGATAAAGAGACCCAGTACTTC. Protein sequence: CSATRLAGDKETQYF.

The chain is built from TRBV12-3 or TRBV12-4 and TRBJ1-2; D ambiguous. Trimming removed 7 bases at V and 2 bases at J, with 17 bases between. The CDR3 contains 15 residues. CDR3 coding DNA: TGTGCCAGCACCCCTGTCGGGGTCTCAAACTATGGCTACACCTTC. As protein: CASTPVGVSNYGYTF.

As regards this clonotype: A read error is possible here, since a much larger clone lies one base away. This sequence joins TRBV30 and TRBJ2-1; maybe TRBD1 (6 bases). The CDR3 loop spans 16 amino acids. V gave up 2 bases and J gave up 12 bases, with 26 bases separating them. Looked up from germline, CDR1 is GTSNPN and CDR2 is SVGIG (reference sequence). DNA for the CDR3: TGTGCCTGGAGTCCCCGGACAGCTAGGGCCTCCATCGGGCAGTTCTTC. Translation: CAWSPRTARASIGQFF.

The V and J genes are TRBV20-1 and TRBJ2-3; TRBD2 aligns across 8 bases. After removal of 0 bases from V and 6 bases from J, the junction contained 11 bases not matched to a gene. Germline V gene data show CDR1 as DFQATT and CDR2 as SNEGSKA (reference sequence). CDR3 length: 16 amino acids. CDR3 region: CSARDWRAGASDTQYF. The CDR3 DNA reads TGCAGTGCTAGAGACTGGCGAGCGGGGGCTTCGGATACGCAGTATTTT.

This clonotype was detected ten times or more. V gene TRBV5-1 combines with J gene TRBJ1-1, with D possibly TRBD1 on 6 matching bases. The V and J ends lost 5 bases and 3 bases respectively, with 14 bases between them. The CDR3 has 14 amino acids. The germline V gene encodes CDR1 SGHRS and CDR2 YFSETQ. The CDR3 DNA reads TGCGCCAGCAGGTATACAGGGAGTGACACTGAAGCTTTCTTT. It encodes CASRYTGSDTEAFF.

This clonotype showed up just once. It may be a read error: a sequence one base away is much more abundant. The chain recombines TRBV5-4 with TRBJ2-4; 11 bases are a match to TRBD2. The J call may not be correct, given that the DNA end is closer to TRBJ2-5. The CDR3 is made up of 15 amino acids. Germline CDR1 SGHNT, CDR2 YYREEE (reference sequence). The CDR3 is CASSLVSGGAGTQYF. The CDR3 region has the DNA TGTGCCAGCAGCTTGGTTAGCGGGGGGGCGGGGACCCAGTACTTC.

The chain carries TRBV20-1 and TRBJ1-6; 9 bases match TRBD1. Trimming at V came to 0 bases and at J to 4 bases, leaving 7 bases not matched to a gene. The CDR3 has 17 amino acids. Germline V gene sequence: CDR1 DFQATT, CDR2 SNEGSKA (reference sequence). CDR3 amino acids: CSARDGDRAFYNSPLHF. CDR3 DNA sequence: TGCAGTGCTAGAGATGGGGACAGGGCTTTTTATAATTCACCCCTCCACTTT.

This clonotype has at least ten counts. The genes are TRBV7-2 and TRBJ2-1, with 10 bases aligning to TRBD2. The CDR3 sequence is 14 residues long. The germline CDR1 and CDR2 sequences are SGHTA and FQGNSA. J lost 1 base, V lost 11 bases, and 5 bases had no gene match. The CDR3 protein is CAGSGGQSYNEQFF. Written as DNA, the CDR3 is TGTGCCGGTAGCGGGGGGCAGTCCTACAATGAGCAGTTCTTC.

In this sample, this clonotype turned up many times. The V and J genes are TRBV15 and TRBJ1-6; D might be TRBD1 (5 bases). V was cut by 0 bases and J by 1 base, with 7 bases left in between. The CDR3 consists of 16 residues. Germline CDR1 and CDR2: LNHNV and YYDKDF (reference sequence). CDR3 in amino acids: CATSRDRVSYNSPLHF. CDR3 coding DNA: TGTGCCACCAGCAGAGACAGGGTGTCCTATAATTCACCCCTCCACTTT.

This clonotype came up many times. V is TRBV29-1 and J is TRBJ1-2; no clear D gene. This CDR3 has 13 amino acids. V dropped 4 bases and J dropped 3 bases, with 12 bases sitting between them. Per the germline V gene, CDR1 is SQVTM and CDR2 is ANQGSEA. CDR3 in DNA: TGCAGCGTTGTACAAAGGAATTACTATGGCTACACCTTC. Its translation is CSVVQRNYYGYTF.

The chain combines TRBV7-2 with TRBJ2-6; the D is unclear. Germline CDR1 and CDR2: SGHTA and FQGNSA. Trimming removed 3 bases from V and 10 bases from J, with 7 bases in between. The CDR3 is made up of 12 amino acids. Written as DNA, the CDR3 is TGTGCCAGCAGCTTGGACCTGAACGTCCTGACTTTC. Its protein is CASSLDLNVLTF.

As concerns this clonotype: Relative to the germline gene, one junction end is altered; a read error may explain this. V is TRBV4-3 and J is TRBJ1-1; 7 nucleotides match TRBD1. CDR1 LGHNA and CDR2 YSLEER come from the germline V gene. The CDR3 covers 16 residues. CDR3 in DNA: TGCGCCAACAGCCACGACAGGGTATCGGGGAACACTGAAGCTTTCTTT. Amino acid sequence: CANSHDRVSGNTEAFF.

The sample holds many counts of this clonotype. The chain employs TRBV4-3 and TRBJ2-3; possibly TRBD2 for D (6 bases). Germline CDR1 and CDR2: LGHNA and YSLEER. Trimming removed 1 base from V and 3 bases from J, with 14 bases in between. The CDR3 extends over 16 amino acids. The CDR3 sequence is CASSQGTGVGTDTQYF. Written as DNA, the CDR3 is TGCGCCAGCAGCCAAGGTACGGGGGTTGGAACAGATACGCAGTATTTT.

Many counts were recorded for this clonotype. The chain links TRBV30 to TRBJ2-7; perhaps TRBD1 as D (6 bases). Looked up from germline, CDR1 is GTSNPN and CDR2 is SVGIG (reference sequence). V dropped 0 bases and J dropped 6 bases, with 9 bases sitting between them. This CDR3 region has 12 residues. The CDR3 sequence: CAWSVRTAEQYF. DNA of the CDR3: TGTGCCTGGAGTGTACGGACAGCCGAGCAGTACTTC.

This clonotype was observed many times. The V and J genes are TRBV5-6 and TRBJ1-2, with D unclear. Germline CDR1 reads SGHDT; CDR2 reads YYEEEE. The CDR3 runs 12 residues. V gave up 0 bases and J gave up 7 bases, with 7 bases separating them. The CDR3 coding sequence is TGTGCCAGCAGCTTGGCTTCGAGTGGCTACACCTTC. Translation: CASSLASSGYTF.

This clonotype was seen only a few times. V usage is TRBV6-1 and J usage is TRBJ1-1; 7 bases agree with TRBD1. CDR3 length: 15 residues. J lost 4 bases, V lost 6 bases, and 11 bases had no gene match. Germline V gene lookup returns CDR1 MNHNS and CDR2 SASEGT. This CDR3 reads CASSVVGGIGTEAFF. Written as DNA, the CDR3 is TGTGCCAGCAGCGTCGTAGGGGGCATAGGCACTGAAGCTTTCTTT.

As for this clonotype: This may arise from a read error, as a much more abundant clone is one base away. This chain uses TRBV3-1 with TRBJ2-3; 8 bases map to TRBD2. With V trimmed by 1 base and J by 0 bases, 9 bases remained unmatched. Germline CDR1 reads LGHDT; CDR2 reads YNNKEL (reference sequence). The CDR3 is 18 amino acids. CDR3 in DNA: TGTGCCAGCAGCCAAGCCGGGACTAGAGGAACTAGCACAGATACGCAGTATTTT. Translating gives CASSQAGTRGTSTDTQYF.

The table lists this clonotype with many counts. V is TRBV6-6 and J is TRBJ2-6; 10 bases match TRBD1. CDR1 MNHNY and CDR2 SVGAGI come from the germline V gene (reference sequence). The CDR3 runs 18 residues. After removal of 7 bases from V and 4 bases from J, the junction contained 13 bases not matched to a gene. The CDR3 reads CASTQTGTGAGGANVLTF. The CDR3 bases are TGTGCCAGCACCCAAACCGGGACAGGGGCAGGCGGGGCCAACGTCCTGACTTTC.

The sample holds a few counts of this clonotype. A single base separates this from a much larger clone, so it may be a read error. The J gene is TRBJ1-2, the V gene TRBV7-3; D is undetermined. V shed 6 bases and J shed 0 bases, with 8 bases lying between them. The CDR3 has 13 residues. Germline-derived CDR1 and CDR2 are SGHTA and FQGTGA. The CDR3 here is CASRLDPNYGYTF. As DNA, the CDR3 is TGTGCCAGCAGGTTGGATCCTAACTATGGCTACACCTTC.

This clonotype was observed many times. The V and J genes are TRBV9 and TRBJ1-5; D gene uncertain. V lost 9 bases and J lost 7, with 26 bases in between. The CDR3 is made up of 16 amino acids. Germline assignment: CDR1 SGDLS and CDR2 YYNGEE. This CDR3 reads CATRVGHGQVGQPQHF. CDR3 coding DNA: TGTGCCACCCGGGTGGGCCATGGGCAGGTAGGACAGCCCCAGCATTTT.

The table lists this clonotype with a count of one. A clone one base away is much larger, so this may be a read error. J is TRBJ2-7 and V is TRBV6-2 or TRBV6-3, with TRBD2 as a possible D gene (6 bases). The J call is in doubt because the DNA end fits TRBJ2-5 better. The length of the CDR3 is 12 residues. Germline V gene sequence: CDR1 MNHEY, CDR2 SVGEGT. The CDR3 DNA reads as TGTGCCAATACTAGACGGGGAGGGACCCAGTACTTC. Amino acids: CANTRRGGTQYF.

The chain recombines TRBV7-3 with TRBJ2-4; 14 positions agree with TRBD2. V trimming: 4 bases; J trimming: 6 bases; junction bases outside the gene matches: 8. The CDR3 is made up of 17 amino acids. Per germline, CDR1 SGHTA and CDR2 FQGTGA. CDR3 in amino acids: CASSYRLAGGPGNIQYF. The CDR3 nucleotides are TGTGCCAGCAGCTACCGACTAGCGGGAGGGCCGGGAAACATTCAGTACTTC.

This chain joins TRBV27 and TRBJ2-2; maybe TRBD1 (5 bases). Germline loops: CDR1 MNHEY, CDR2 SMNVEV (reference sequence). Trimming took off 3 bases at V and 1 base at J, with 9 bases between the two ends. This CDR3 has 15 amino acids. This chain's CDR3 is CASSLVGQNTGELFF. CDR3 nucleotides: TGTGCCAGCAGTTTGGTGGGGCAGAACACCGGGGAGCTGTTTTTT.

This rearrangement joins TRBV2 to TRBJ2-6; D is unclear. The CDR3 spans 13 residues. V dropped 8 bases and J dropped 2 bases, with 7 bases sitting between them. CDR1 is SNHLY, CDR2 FYNNEI, per germline. The CDR3, as DNA: TGTGCCAGCGGAAGGGCTGGGGCCAACGTCCTGACTTTC. This gives the protein CASGRAGANVLTF.

Worth noting for this clonotype: A read error is possible here, since a much larger clone lies one base away. This rearrangement joins TRBV5-1 to TRBJ2-3; no clear D gene. V was trimmed by 4 bases and J by 3 bases, leaving 12 bases between them. Per germline, CDR1 SGHRS and CDR2 YFSETQ. CDR3 length equals 14 residues. The CDR3 DNA reads as TGCGCCAGCAGCCCCTCAGGTTGGACAGATACGCAGTATTTT. It yields the protein CASSPSGWTDTQYF.

In this sample, this clonotype turned up many times. The chain joins TRBV20-1 to TRBJ2-7; TRBD2 aligns across 7 bases. V lost 1 base, J lost 6 bases, and 6 bases stayed unmatched. From germline, CDR1 is DFQATT and CDR2 SNEGSKA (reference sequence). The CDR3 spans 13 residues. The CDR3 DNA follows: TGCAGTGCTAGAGTAACTAGCGCTCGCGAGCAGTACTTC. The encoded protein is CSARVTSAREQYF.

This clonotype was observed once. V gene TRBV5-1 combines with J gene TRBJ2-5; tentatively, D is TRBD1 or TRBD2 (7 bases each). The end of the DNA fits TRBJ2-7 better, so the J call may be wrong. Germline CDR1 and CDR2: SGHRS and YFSETQ. This CDR3 spans 15 amino acids. The CDR3 DNA follows: TGCGCCAGCAGCTTGTGGGCTTCCAGGGGGGGCGAGCAGTACTTC. It is translated as CASSLWASRGGEQYF.

The chain couples TRBV12-3 or TRBV12-4 to TRBJ2-3; D uncertain. The CDR3 is 11 residues long. The ends were cut back, 8 bases at V and 4 bases at J, with 7 bases in the middle. CDR3 loop: CASVKADTQYF. The CDR3 coding sequence is TGTGCCAGCGTGAAAGCAGATACGCAGTATTTT.

Concerning this clonotype itself: This may come from a read error, since a much larger clone is one base off. The chain combines TRBV5-1 with TRBJ1-4, with 7 bases fitting TRBD1. J was trimmed by 0 bases and V by 5 bases; bases with no gene match: 7. Germline CDR1 SGHRS, CDR2 YFSETQ. There are 16 residues in the CDR3. CDR3 sequence: CASSEDRAATNEKLFF. The DNA of the CDR3 is TGCGCCAGCAGTGAAGACAGGGCAGCAACTAATGAAAAACTGTTTTTT.